This T cell receptor beta chain was identified in a study of OX40 agonist ivuxolimab in advanced cancers. Patients were ruled out by autoimmune disease history or systemic immunosuppression. General observations from the study: Clonal expansion in partial responders at 0.1-3.0 mg/kg ranked among the lowest. Low normalized T-cell clonal expansion was additionally recorded for some nonresponders.

Regarding this clone: Its antigen is not known.

The CDR3 contains 22 residues. Unmatched junction bases numbered 19, after V lost 2 bases and J lost 0 bases. The germline V gene has CDR1 LNHDA and CDR2 SQIVND (reference sequence). Produced via immunoSEQ multiplex PCR; TCRdb's table is partial and in-frame only. The profile shows tens of thousands of clones, about 83% of them singletons. The clonotype was recovered from an adult with an advanced solid tumor such as melanoma, head and neck, liver or kidney cancer. The sequencing here drew on CD4+ or CD8+ T cells sorted from blood, taken in a trial of the OX40 agonist ivuxolimab. The chain carries TRBV19 and TRBJ2-5; 12 positions match TRBD2. CDR3 amino acids: CASSIREVRRLAGGPHQETQYF. In DNA, the CDR3 is TGTGCCAGTAGTATAAGAGAAGTTCGGCGGCTAGCGGGAGGGCCTCACCAAGAGACCCAGTACTTC. Full variable domain (outside the CDR3, taken from reference TRBV19 and TRBJ2-5): DGGITQSPKYLFRKEGQNVTLSCEQNLNHDAMYWYRQDPGQGLRLIYYSQIVNDFQKGDIAEGYSVSREKKESFPLTVTSAQKNPTAFYLCASSIREVRRLAGGPHQETQYFGPGTRLLVL.